This is a list of T cell receptor beta chains from one sample in a study of neoadjuvant nivolumab and ipilimumab in lung cancer. Assay: immunoSEQ multiplex PCR; the TCRdb copy retains only in-frame clones and omits some. The table shows 7,500 to 10,000 clones, with about four fifths occurring only once. Sequencing used adjacent normal lung tissue, obtained after neoadjuvant nivolumab, alone or with ipilimumab, at or shortly before surgery. These receptors all come from an adult with non-small cell lung cancer. Both conserved end residues are part of each CDR3. The D gene is left open where the match is weak. Rows may omit the clone size; those that give it use once, few, many or a size class.

j_call clone_size d_call v_call cdr3_aa cdr3_nt
TRBJ1-2 - - TRBV19 CASTAGPSDHGYTF TGTGCCAGTACCGCGGGGCCCTCGGATCATGGCTACACCTTC
TRBJ2-7 - - TRBV15 CATSRERGGGIEQYF TGTGCCACCAGCAGAGAGAGGGGGGGAGGGATCGAGCAGTACTTC
TRBJ1-6 few TRBD1 TRBV5-6 CASSFAGGYNSPLHF TGTGCCAGCAGCTTTGCAGGGGGCTATAATTCACCCCTCCACTTT
TRBJ2-7 - - TRBV6-5 CASSYSSPNYEQYF TGTGCCAGCAGTTACTCGAGTCCGAATTACGAGCAGTACTTC
TRBJ1-1 - TRBD1 TRBV5-6 CATQGQGAVEAFF TGTGCCACCCAGGGACAGGGGGCTGTTGAAGCTTTCTTT
TRBJ2-6 - - TRBV5-1 CASSLRGSGANVLTF TGCGCCAGCAGCTTAAGGGGCTCTGGGGCCAACGTCCTGACTTTC
TRBJ2-3 few - TRBV4-1 CASSQEMRTLYTDTQYF TGCGCCAGCAGCCAAGAGATGAGGACTCTATACACAGATACGCAGTATTTT
TRBJ2-1 once TRBD2 TRBV7-7 CASSKGLAGDEQFF TGTGCTAGCAGCAAAGGACTAGCGGGCGATGAGCAGTTCTTC
TRBJ1-5 medium-sized - TRBV4-3 CASSQDRGAGQPQHF TGCGCCAGCAGCCAAGATAGGGGAGCGGGGCAGCCCCAGCATTTT
TRBJ2-3 - TRBD1 TRBV5-1 CASSFEDRGPDTQYF TGCGCCAGCAGCTTCGAGGACAGGGGCCCAGATACGCAGTATTTT
TRBJ1-4 - - TRBV7-9 CASSPFQTNEKLFF TGTGCCAGCAGCCCGTTCCAGACTAATGAAAAACTGTTTTTT
TRBJ2-1 - - TRBV10-3 CAIRTYAGQNNEQFF TGTGCCATCAGAACCTATGCGGGACAGAACAATGAGCAGTTCTTC
TRBJ2-7 - - TRBV29-1 CSVTPQEDGYEQYF TGCAGCGTAACACCACAGGAGGATGGCTACGAGCAGTACTTC
TRBJ2-1 few TRBD2 TRBV6-5 CASSSGTTPYNEQFF TGTGCCAGCAGTTCCGGGACTACACCTTACAATGAGCAGTTCTTC
TRBJ1-5 few - TRBV29-1 CSATTGTEQPQHF TGCAGCGCAACCACAGGGACGGAGCAGCCCCAGCATTTT
TRBJ2-7 - - TRBV9 CASSRTTGNYEQYF TGTGCCAGCAGCCGGACTACAGGGAACTACGAGCAGTACTTC
TRBJ1-1 once - TRBV18 CASSPRMGSGKNTEAFF TGTGCCAGCTCACCGCGTATGGGGTCGGGCAAGAACACTGAAGCTTTCTTT
TRBJ2-7 - - TRBV7-9 CASSSPVGVEQYF TGTGCCAGCAGCTCCCCGGTGGGAGTCGAGCAGTACTTC
TRBJ1-2 - - TRBV5-1 CASGADSPNYGYTF TGCGCCAGCGGAGCGGACAGTCCTAACTATGGCTACACCTTC
TRBJ2-2 - - TRBV11-3 CASSLKASGELFF TGTGCCAGCAGCTTAAAAGCAAGCGGGGAGCTGTTTTTT
TRBJ2-7 - TRBD1 TRBV6-5 CASSSPGQGAYEQYF TGTGCCAGCAGTTCGCCGGGACAGGGGGCTTACGAGCAGTACTTC
TRBJ2-5 once - TRBV5-1 CASSLQGLQETQYF TGCGCCAGCAGCTTGCAGGGTCTCCAAGAGACCCAGTACTTC
TRBJ1-4 - - TRBV6-6 CASNIRGSNEKLFF TGTGCCAGCAATATTAGGGGGTCTAATGAAAAACTGTTTTTT
TRBJ2-3 - - TRBV19 CASSIGARGTDTQYF TGTGCCAGTAGTATAGGCGCGAGGGGCACAGATACGCAGTATTTT
TRBJ1-6 - - TRBV9 CASSVDSTANNSPLHF TGTGCCAGCAGCGTAGATAGCACAGCTAATAATTCACCCCTCCACTTT
TRBJ2-3 - - TRBV21-1 CARKTSRSTDTQYF TGTGCCAGGAAGACAAGCAGAAGCACAGATACGCAGTATTTT
TRBJ2-5 - - TRBV7-2 CASSMDFQETQYF TGTGCCAGCAGCATGGACTTCCAAGAGACCCAGTACTTC
TRBJ2-3 - - TRBV5-1 CASSLGQTSITDTQYF TGCGCCAGCAGCTTGGGACAGACTTCCATCACAGATACGCAGTATTTT
TRBJ2-7 - - TRBV19 CASSPTRQGSYEQYF TGTGCCAGTAGTCCCACCCGTCAGGGGTCCTACGAGCAGTACTTC
TRBJ1-2 - - TRBV5-1 CASSLEAVRGYTF TGCGCCAGCAGCTTGGAGGCAGTTAGGGGCTACACCTTC
TRBJ1-6 - TRBD1 TRBV6-5 CASSYSTGDSPLHF TGTGCCAGCAGTTACTCAACAGGGGACTCACCCCTCCACTTT
TRBJ1-6 - - TRBV6-1 CASMGGTGYNSPLHF TGTGCCAGCATGGGGGGGACTGGTTATAATTCACCCCTCCACTTT
TRBJ2-1 - TRBD2 TRBV7-8 CASSLAVSGGNEQFF TGTGCCAGCAGCTTAGCGGTAAGCGGGGGGAATGAGCAGTTCTTC
TRBJ2-1 - TRBD2 TRBV5-1 CASSSWTGLAGNEQFF TGCGCCAGCAGCTCATGGACGGGACTAGCCGGCAATGAGCAGTTCTTC
TRBJ1-6 - TRBD1 TRBV11-2 CASSFQGGSPLHF TGTGCCAGCAGCTTCCAGGGGGGTTCACCCCTCCACTTT
TRBJ2-1 - TRBD1 TRBV7-2 CASSLESGGQGANEQFF TGTGCCAGCAGCTTAGAGAGCGGGGGACAGGGGGCCAATGAGCAGTTCTTC
TRBJ2-3 - - TRBV11-1 CASSPFATDTQYF TGTGCCAGCAGCCCCTTTGCCACAGATACGCAGTATTTT
TRBJ2-1 - TRBD1 TRBV19 CASSTPGQGADEQFF TGTGCCAGTAGTACTCCGGGACAGGGGGCCGATGAGCAGTTCTTC
TRBJ2-7 - TRBD1 TRBV7-6 CASSPGTGNYEQYF TGTGCCAGCAGCCCCGGGACAGGGAACTACGAGCAGTACTTC
TRBJ1-1 - - TRBV19 CASSNDWEAFF TGTGCCAGTAGTAATGACTGGGAAGCTTTCTTT
TRBJ2-4 - - TRBV5-8 CASSKRLATGAKNIQYF TGTGCCAGCAGCAAGCGACTGGCCACAGGAGCCAAAAACATTCAGTACTTC
TRBJ1-2 - - TRBV27 CASSLVRGGGYTF TGTGCCAGCAGTTTGGTCAGGGGTGGCGGCTACACCTTC
TRBJ2-2 - - TRBV4-3 CASSQDSISWTGELFF TGCGCCAGCAGCCAAGACTCGATAAGCTGGACCGGGGAGCTGTTTTTT
TRBJ2-1 - - TRBV7-3 CASSTAPGQYNEQFF TGTGCCAGCAGCACAGCACCGGGGCAATACAATGAGCAGTTCTTC
TRBJ2-6 once - TRBV5-8 CASRSSGANVLTF TGTGCCAGCAGAAGCTCTGGGGCCAACGTCCTGACTTTC
TRBJ2-5 - - TRBV19 CASSRLGETQYF TGTGCCAGTAGTCGACTAGGGGAGACCCAGTACTTC
TRBJ1-6 - - TRBV18 CASSPSKSSYNSPLHF TGTGCCAGCTCACCAAGTAAAAGCTCCTATAATTCACCCCTCCACTTT
TRBJ1-6 - - TRBV19 CASSLQGIGSPLHF TGTGCCAGCAGCCTTCAGGGGATCGGTTCACCCCTCCACTTT
TRBJ2-3 - TRBD2 TRBV7-9 CASRYTSGGPSTDTQYF TGTGCCAGCAGATATACTAGCGGGGGGCCTAGCACAGATACGCAGTATTTT
TRBJ1-1 - TRBD1 TRBV5-1 CASSFASTGGLNTEAFF TGCGCCAGCAGCTTCGCATCGACAGGGGGGCTGAACACTGAAGCTTTCTTT
TRBJ1-2 - - TRBV10-3 CAISEEDSYGYTF TGTGCCATCAGTGAGGAGGACAGCTATGGCTACACCTTC
TRBJ2-3 - - TRBV6-1 CASSQARTDTQYF TGTGCCAGCAGCCAAGCACGCACAGATACGCAGTATTTT